The clone carrying this T cell receptor (beta chain) occurred many times. The CDR3 contains 15 residues. V lost 4 bases to trimming and J lost 6 bases; unmatched junction nucleotides: 4. The germline V gene has CDR1 MNHEY and CDR2 SVGAGI. This specimen comes from a study of breast tumors, draining lymph nodes, adjacent tissues. TCRdb fed the multiplex PCR reads into MiXCR, producing one record per CDR3 protein. Among approximately 90,000 distinct CDR3 sequences listed, approximately 28% were seen once. Breast cancer patients provided tissue from their axillary draining lymph nodes. The chain is built from TRBV6-5 and TRBJ2-1, with 12 positions matching TRBD2. The sequenced sample consisted of axillary lymph node tissue. This receptor was obtained from a female donor with breast cancer. Some clones in this sample may be carry-over from other donors' samples. The CDR3 region is CASSSRLAGVNEQFF. DNA of the CDR3: TGTGCCAGCAGTTCCAGACTAGCGGGAGTCAATGAGCAGTTCTTC.